This TCR beta chain was observed in a study of OX40 agonist ivuxolimab in advanced cancers. Measured with immunoSEQ multiplex PCR; TCRdb has only the in-frame clones, and not every one. The sample gives some 17,000 clones, about four fifths of which show up once; around 24% is in the top ten. This clone was seen just once. CDR1 and CDR2 (germline): LGHNA, YNFKEQ. The CDR3 consists of 15 residues. The V gene lost 1 base and the J gene lost 5 bases, with 14 bases spanning the gap. This clonotype originated in an adult with an advanced solid tumor such as melanoma, head and neck, liver or kidney cancer. This chain uses TRBV4-2 with TRBJ1-1, with a weak D call TRBD1 (6 bases). The sample in question was CD4+ or CD8+ T cells sorted from blood, obtained in a trial of the OX40 agonist ivuxolimab. The CDR3 DNA sequence: TGTGCCAGCAGCCAAGCCGTCTCGGGGGCGACTGAAGCTTTCTTT. It encodes CASSQAVSGATEAFF.